This T cell receptor beta chain was found in a study of T cells in Graves' hyperthyroidism and ophthalmopathy. The diagnostic basis comprised clinical symptoms, serum thyroxine and TRAb, thyroid ultrasound and orbital computed tomography. Amplification targeted TCR beta CDR3 regions from RNA transcripts. The HTBI primer set served for first-round RT-PCR of the TCR CDR3. TCRdb reprocessed the multiplex PCR reads via MiXCR and lists one record per CDR3 protein. Counted here are approximately 49,000 distinct CDR3 sequences, approximately 50% occurring once; the ten biggest clones make up roughly a third. Germline CDR1 reads LNHNV; CDR2 reads YYDKDF (reference sequence). V trimming: 8 bases; J trimming: 9 bases; junction bases outside the gene matches: 5. The CDR3 runs to 13 residues.

The V gene is TRBV15, the J gene TRBJ1-6; TRBD1 matches 9 bases. This clonotype originated in a man between 18 and 29 years old with Graves' hyperthyroidism. The sequencing sample was made of peripheral blood or thyroid tissue (not recorded which). The CDR3 DNA sequence: TGTGCCACCGGAACGGACAGGGGTTCACCCCTCCACTTT. Residues: CATGTDRGSPLHF. Filled out from reference TRBV15 and TRBJ1-6, the complete variable domain reads DAMVIQNPRYQVTQFGKPVTLSCSQTLNHNVMYWYQQKSSQAPKLLFHYYDKDFNNEADTPDNFQSRRPNTSFCFLDIRSPGLGDTAMYLCATGTDRGSPLHFGNGTRLTVT.